The rows below give T cell receptor beta chains drawn from one sample of a study of shared clonotypes between healthy human individuals. The assay was immunoSEQ multiplex PCR, and TCRdb's table has in-frame clones only and misses some. In the table there are roughly 590,000 clones, about 95% of which are singletons. Sequencing was done on a sample of naive CD8+ T cells sorted from blood. The receptors were sampled from a woman aged 30 to 39 in good health. Both conserved end residues are part of each CDR3. The D gene is left open where the match is weak.

d_call: .
v_call: TRBV27
j_call: TRBJ2-1
cdr3_aa: CASSLTLGHNEQFF

d_call: .
v_call: TRBV6-5
j_call: TRBJ1-1
cdr3_aa: CASSYSGRVNTEAFF

d_call: TRBD1
v_call: TRBV27
j_call: TRBJ2-7
cdr3_aa: CASKWGTGHEQYF

d_call: .
v_call: TRBV6-5
j_call: TRBJ2-2
cdr3_aa: CASSYGTFENTGELFF

d_call: .
v_call: TRBV19
j_call: TRBJ1-1
cdr3_aa: CASSIGGNTEAFF

d_call: .
v_call: TRBV27
j_call: TRBJ2-1
cdr3_aa: CASSFSGNEQFF

d_call: .
v_call: TRBV7-2
j_call: TRBJ1-1
cdr3_aa: CASSLDPGGTEAFF

d_call: TRBD1
v_call: TRBV14
j_call: TRBJ2-7
cdr3_aa: CASSQWTGSHYEQYF

d_call: TRBD2
v_call: TRBV5-6
j_call: TRBJ2-2
cdr3_aa: CASSLRGLVDRELFF

d_call: .
v_call: TRBV7-9
j_call: TRBJ1-1
cdr3_aa: CASTPGGTNTEAFF

d_call: TRBD2
v_call: TRBV7-2
j_call: TRBJ2-1
cdr3_aa: CASSLLGLAGEDEQFF

d_call: .
v_call: TRBV25-1
j_call: TRBJ2-7
cdr3_aa: CASSPTASYEQYF

d_call: .
v_call: TRBV18
j_call: TRBJ1-1
cdr3_aa: CASSPTGGPPTEAFF

d_call: .
v_call: TRBV7-8
j_call: TRBJ2-1
cdr3_aa: CASSLAASLVDEQFF

d_call: .
v_call: TRBV9
j_call: TRBJ2-2
cdr3_aa: CASNGAAGELFF

d_call: TRBD1
v_call: TRBV27
j_call: TRBJ1-1
cdr3_aa: CASSLGQLSTEAFF

d_call: .
v_call: TRBV6-5
j_call: TRBJ2-1
cdr3_aa: CASSYSTGEIYNEQFF

d_call: TRBD2
v_call: TRBV7-6
j_call: TRBJ2-5
cdr3_aa: CASSFVVAGGETQYF

d_call: .
v_call: TRBV19
j_call: TRBJ2-1
cdr3_aa: CASSSPHFYNEQFF

d_call: TRBD2
v_call: TRBV5-4
j_call: TRBJ2-7
cdr3_aa: CASSLAGGSAYEQYF

d_call: .
v_call: TRBV7-6
j_call: TRBJ2-7
cdr3_aa: CASSLAIRQLPTYEQYF

d_call: .
v_call: TRBV27
j_call: TRBJ2-7
cdr3_aa: CASSLSPEPPAYEQYF

d_call: .
v_call: TRBV7-9
j_call: TRBJ1-1
cdr3_aa: CASSLLGSGTEAFF

d_call: TRBD1
v_call: TRBV27
j_call: TRBJ1-6
cdr3_aa: CASSVTGAHSPLHF

d_call: .
v_call: TRBV27
j_call: TRBJ1-4
cdr3_aa: CASSWSGAPTNEKLFF

d_call: .
v_call: TRBV7-3
j_call: TRBJ1-2
cdr3_aa: CASREPGFDYGYTF

d_call: .
v_call: TRBV25-1
j_call: TRBJ2-5
cdr3_aa: CASSEWQGPRETQYF

d_call: .
v_call: TRBV28
j_call: TRBJ1-6
cdr3_aa: CASSFLTPSGNSPLHF

d_call: TRBD2
v_call: TRBV5-4
j_call: TRBJ2-7
cdr3_aa: CASRHSGKSSYEQYF

d_call: TRBD1
v_call: TRBV2
j_call: TRBJ2-7
cdr3_aa: CAITSRRQGPYEQYF

d_call: .
v_call: TRBV5-4
j_call: TRBJ2-7
cdr3_aa: CASSLEEGPKYEQYF

d_call: TRBD2
v_call: TRBV11-2
j_call: TRBJ2-3
cdr3_aa: CASSLDQLAGVSLDTQYF

d_call: .
v_call: TRBV7-9
j_call: TRBJ1-6
cdr3_aa: CASSLDSVGSPLHF

d_call: .
v_call: TRBV28
j_call: TRBJ1-1
cdr3_aa: CASSLGHPNTEAFF